These 20 T cell receptor beta chains share one sample of origin, sequenced in a study of T cells in Graves' hyperthyroidism and ophthalmopathy. The investigators amplified TCR beta CDR3 regions from RNA transcripts. HTBI primers drove first-round RT-PCR of the TCR CDR3. A single record per CDR3 protein comes from TCRdb applying MiXCR to the multiplex PCR reads. The table has fewer than 350,000 distinct CDR3 sequences, around 18% seen once; the top ten hold about a sixth. The sample taken for sequencing was blood. Every receptor here comes from a woman in her 40s with Graves' ophthalmopathy.

Many counts were recorded for this clonotype. The chain combines TRBV7-9 with TRBJ2-7; the D gene is possibly TRBD2 (6 bases). Germline CDR1 is SEHNR and CDR2 is FQNEAQ (reference sequence). This CDR3 has 13 residues. The V and J ends lost 5 bases and 1 base respectively, with 9 bases between them. The CDR3 DNA sequence: TGTGCCAGCAGCCATAGCGGTTCCTACGAGCAGTACTTC. Protein product: CASSHSGSYEQYF.

This clonotype has only a few counts. The CDR3 end shows no conserved phenylalanine or tryptophan, and so a read error is likely. The J gene is TRBJ1-2, the V gene TRBV18, with D possibly TRBD1 on 6 matching bases. Per the germline V gene, CDR1 is KGHSH and CDR2 is LQKENI. Deletions cut 5 bases from V and 8 bases from J, with 12 bases between. This CDR3 spans 12 amino acids. This CDR3 reads CASSLDRIGYTL. As DNA, the CDR3 is TGTGCCAGCTCATTAGACAGGATAGGCTACACCCTC.

V is TRBV29-1 and J is TRBJ1-2; D may be TRBD1 (6 bases). V was pared by 3 bases and J by 6 bases, with 20 bases between. The CDR3 consists of 15 residues. Germline lookup yields CDR1 SQVTM and CDR2 ANQGSEA. For the CDR3, the DNA is TGCAGCGTTGAGCAAAGCCCCACAGGGAAGGATGGCTACACCTTC. Protein product: CSVEQSPTGKDGYTF.

On this clonotype itself: A read error may explain this, as a much larger clone is one base away. The chain combines TRBV30 with TRBJ2-1, with D possibly being TRBD2 (6 bases). There are 16 residues in the CDR3. CDR1 and CDR2 from the germline V gene are GTSNPN and SVGIG (reference sequence). The CDR3 loop is CVWSGVGGYSYNEQFF. As DNA, the CDR3 is TGTGTCTGGAGCGGCGTGGGGGGATACTCCTACAATGAGCAGTTCTTC.

Ten or more counts support this clonotype. This chain joins TRBV6-1 and TRBJ2-7; no reliable D call. The CDR3 consists of 14 residues. Germline V CDR1 and CDR2: MNHNS, SASEGT. The V end lost 4 bases, the J end lost 0 bases, and 10 bases lay between the germline ends. CDR3 nucleotides: TGTGCCAGCAGTGGAACCGTTAGCTCCTACGAGCAGTACTTC. Its protein is CASSGTVSSYEQYF.

This chain connects TRBV28 to TRBJ2-5, with D unresolved. V shed 4 bases and J shed 2 bases, with 14 bases lying between them. The CDR3 is 15 residues long. Germline CDR1 and CDR2: MDHEN and SYDVKM. The CDR3 spells CASSSHLKNQETQYF. The CDR3 region has the DNA TGTGCCAGCAGTTCCCATCTAAAAAATCAAGAGACCCAGTACTTC.

This clonotype occurred many times. The chain combines TRBV11-2 with TRBJ2-7; TRBD2 agrees at 12 bases. V shed 5 bases, J shed 3 bases, and the junction held 8 bases outside the gene matches. This CDR3 has 16 amino acids. CDR1 SGHAT and CDR2 FQNNGV come from the germline V gene. Here the CDR3 DNA reads TGTGCCAGCAGCCAGGACCTAGCGGGAGGGCGCTACGAGCAGTACTTC. Amino acid sequence: CASSQDLAGGRYEQYF.

This chain joins TRBV5-1 and TRBJ1-2, with D possibly TRBD1 on 5 matching bases. The germline V gene has CDR1 SGHRS and CDR2 YFSETQ. The CDR3 spans 14 residues. Trimming took 6 bases from V and 4 from J, leaving 16 bases between them. The CDR3 reads CASTWGTGLYGYTF. In nucleotides, the CDR3 is TGCGCCAGCACCTGGGGGACCGGGCTCTATGGCTACACCTTC. Full variable domain (rest looked up from reference TRBV5-1 and TRBJ1-2): KAGVTQTPRYLIKTRGQQVTLSCSPISGHRSVSWYQQTPGQGLQFLFEYFSETQRNKGNFPGRFSGRQFSNSRSEMNVSTLELGDSALYLCASTWGTGLYGYTFGSGTRLTVV.

The sample holds many counts of this clonotype. The V gene is TRBV6-2 or TRBV6-3, the J gene TRBJ2-2, with 12 positions matching TRBD2. The trim removed 2 bases at V and 5 bases at J, leaving 3 bases unmatched. The CDR3 consists of 16 residues. Germline V gene data show CDR1 as MNHEY and CDR2 as SVGEGT. For the CDR3, the DNA is TGTGCCAGCAGTTACCTAGCGGGAGGGAGGACCGGGGAGCTGTTTTTT. It yields the protein CASSYLAGGRTGELFF.

This clonotype was seen ten or more times. The chain carries TRBV5-1 and TRBJ1-5; 8 bases map to TRBD1. The CDR3 is 14 residues long. CDR1 is SGHRS, CDR2 YFSETQ, per germline. V lost 4 bases, J lost 5 bases, and 5 bases stayed unmatched. The CDR3, as DNA: TGCGCCAGCAGCCCCGACAGGGGAGATCAGCCCCAGCATTTT. It is translated as CASSPDRGDQPQHF.

This clonotype appeared a few times. The chain is built from TRBV12-3 or TRBV12-4 and TRBJ2-3; D possibly matches TRBD1 or TRBD2 (6 bases each). This CDR3 comprises 15 residues. V was cut by 3 bases and J by 0 bases, with 10 bases left in between. The CDR3 here is CASSLGGGSTDTQYF. Here the CDR3 DNA reads TGTGCCAGCAGTTTGGGGGGCGGTAGCACAGATACGCAGTATTTT.

This clonotype was observed a few times. This chain uses TRBV3-1 with TRBJ2-7; 16 bases match TRBD2. CDR1 is LGHDT and CDR2 is YNNKEL in the germline V gene (reference sequence). The ends lost 4 bases at V and 0 bases at J; junction bases unmatched: 12. The CDR3 extends over 20 amino acids. The CDR3 DNA reads TGTGCCAGCAGCCCAACAGGGGGACTAGCGGGAGGGCCCAACTCCTACGAGCAGTACTTC. It specifies CASSPTGGLAGGPNSYEQYF.

This clonotype was counted a few times. V is TRBV30 and J is TRBJ1-5; D may be TRBD1 (6 bases). Trimming took 3 bases from V and 1 from J, leaving 7 bases between them. Germline assignment: CDR1 GTSNPN and CDR2 SVGIG (reference sequence). The CDR3 is made up of 13 amino acids. The CDR3 here is CAWSQGSNQPQHF. CDR3 sequence (DNA): TGTGCCTGGAGCCAGGGGAGCAATCAGCCCCAGCATTTT.

This clonotype showed up many times. This chain joins TRBV19 and TRBJ1-2; D gene unclear. CDR1 is LNHDA and CDR2 is SQIVND in the germline V gene (reference sequence). The CDR3 extends over 11 amino acids. The V end was cut by 8 bases, the J end by 8 bases, with 12 bases between. CDR3 DNA: TGTGCCAGTGGCCCAGAAGGGGGCTACACCTTC. This gives the protein CASGPEGGYTF.

A note on this clonotype: A read error may account for a junction end that differs from germline. This sequence joins TRBV6-5 and TRBJ1-1; a weak D match, TRBD1 (6 bases). Germline V gene lookup returns CDR1 MNHEY and CDR2 SVGAGI. The CDR3 consists of 13 residues. CDR3: CASSCSRDNEACF. The CDR3 DNA sequence: TGTGCCAGCAGTTGCTCTCGGGACAATGAAGCTTGCTTT.

This clonotype was found many times. V is TRBV7-8 and J is TRBJ2-4; D gene uncertain. Trimming shortened V by 5 bases and J by 3 bases, and 14 bases separated the two germline ends. This CDR3 has 15 residues. The germline V gene has CDR1 SGHVS and CDR2 FQNEAQ. The CDR3 nucleotides read TGTGCCAGCAGCCCAGCCGGGTTCGACAAAAACATTCAGTACTTC. Amino acids: CASSPAGFDKNIQYF.

This clonotype was recorded many times. CDR3 DNA sequence: TGCAGTGCTAGAGACCAGTCTAGGTGGAGAATGGGAGAGACCCAGTACTTC. Its protein product is CSARDQSRWRMGETQYF. The chain carries TRBV20-1 and TRBJ2-5; D is unclear. Trimming removed 0 bases from V and 4 bases from J, with 21 bases in between. Germline loops: CDR1 DFQATT, CDR2 SNEGSKA (reference sequence). The length of the CDR3 is 17 residues.

This clonotype showed up many times. Because the CDR3 is missing its conserved closing phenylalanine or tryptophan, this is likely a read error. This rearrangement joins TRBV19 to TRBJ2-5, with D perhaps assigned TRBD1 or TRBD2 (5 bases each). With 1 base removed from V and 7 bases from J, the gap between germline ends came to 13 bases. The CDR3 runs 14 residues. Germline CDR1 is LNHDA and CDR2 is SQIVND (reference sequence). This CDR3 reads CASSIGGRSGTQYL. CDR3 DNA sequence: TGTGCCAGTAGTATAGGGGGACGGAGCGGGACCCAGTACCTC.

This clonotype turned up a few times. The chain uses TRBV6-2 or TRBV6-3 and TRBJ2-5; 9 nucleotides match TRBD1. V trimming: 6 bases; J trimming: 6 bases; junction bases outside the gene matches: 5. There are 13 residues in the CDR3. The V gene's germline CDR1 is MNHEY and CDR2 SVGEGT. The CDR3 nucleotides read TGTGCCAGCAGCCGGACAGGGGTGCAGACCCAGTACTTC. It is translated as CASSRTGVQTQYF.

The chain joins TRBV6-2 or TRBV6-3 to TRBJ2-5; D possibly corresponds to TRBD2 (7 bases). CDR3 length: 13 residues. The V gene's germline CDR1 is MNHEY and CDR2 SVGEGT. Trimming removed 4 bases at V and 5 bases at J, with 11 bases between. Here the CDR3 reads CASSSGGGETQYF. CDR3 in DNA: TGTGCCAGCAGTTCGGGGGGCGGCGAGACCCAGTACTTC.